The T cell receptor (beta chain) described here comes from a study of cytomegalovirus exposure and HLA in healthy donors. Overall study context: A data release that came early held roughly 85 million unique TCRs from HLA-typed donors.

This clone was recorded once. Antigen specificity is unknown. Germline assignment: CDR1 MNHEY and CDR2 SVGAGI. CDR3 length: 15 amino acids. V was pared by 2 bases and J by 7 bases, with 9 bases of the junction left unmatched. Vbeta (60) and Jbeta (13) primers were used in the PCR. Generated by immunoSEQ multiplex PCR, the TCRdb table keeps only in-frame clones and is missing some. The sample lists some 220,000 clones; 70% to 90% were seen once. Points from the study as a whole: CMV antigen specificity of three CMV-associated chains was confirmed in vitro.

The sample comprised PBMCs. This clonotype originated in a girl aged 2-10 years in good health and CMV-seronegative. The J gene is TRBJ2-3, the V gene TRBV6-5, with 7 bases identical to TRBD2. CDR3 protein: CASSYEGGPSNTQYF. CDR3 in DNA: TGTGCCAGCAGTTACGAGGGAGGGCCCTCAAATACGCAGTATTTT.